This TCR beta chain is drawn from a study of cytomegalovirus exposure and HLA in healthy donors. The CDR3 covers 16 residues. V was clipped by 4 bases and J by 8 bases; unmatched bases: 14. Germline assignment: CDR1 MDHEN and CDR2 SYDVKM. The PCR made use of 60 Vbeta and 13 Jbeta primers. TCRdb's copy holds only in-frame clones and misses some; the assay was immunoSEQ multiplex PCR. Of about 120,000 clones in the sample, less than 90% were seen once. General study findings and limits: Overall, around 160 TCR beta chains were annotated as cytomegalovirus-associated.

Notes on this clone: Its antigen is as yet unknown.

This clonotype originated in a man over 45 in good health and CMV-seronegative. The sequencing input was PBMCs. The rearrangement joins TRBV28 to TRBJ2-1; 7 bases fit TRBD1. The CDR3 DNA reads TGTGCCAGCAGTTCCCCCGCCGGACAGGCAGCGGATGAGCAGTTCTTC. Translated: CASSSPAGQAADEQFF.